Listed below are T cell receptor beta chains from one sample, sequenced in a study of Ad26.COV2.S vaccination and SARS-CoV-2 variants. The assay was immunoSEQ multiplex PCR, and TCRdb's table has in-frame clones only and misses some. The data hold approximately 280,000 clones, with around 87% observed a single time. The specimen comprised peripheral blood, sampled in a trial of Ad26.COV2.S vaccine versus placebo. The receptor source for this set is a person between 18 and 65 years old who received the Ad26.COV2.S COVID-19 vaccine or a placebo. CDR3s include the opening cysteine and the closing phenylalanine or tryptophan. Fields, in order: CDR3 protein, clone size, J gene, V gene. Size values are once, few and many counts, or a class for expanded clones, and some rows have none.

cdr3_aa: CASSSGTSVADTQYF
clone_size: NA
j_call: TRBJ2-3
v_call: TRBV5-1

cdr3_aa: CASSLQRNQPQHF
clone_size: NA
j_call: TRBJ1-5
v_call: TRBV11-2

cdr3_aa: CSVDFAGQGHYGYTF
clone_size: NA
j_call: TRBJ1-2
v_call: TRBV29-1

cdr3_aa: CASSQGVGTGRGTDTQYF
clone_size: NA
j_call: TRBJ2-3
v_call: TRBV4-1

cdr3_aa: CASSYSWTEYGYTF
clone_size: few
j_call: TRBJ1-2
v_call: TRBV6-5

cdr3_aa: CASSPTGTDTQYF
clone_size: NA
j_call: TRBJ2-3
v_call: TRBV7-3

cdr3_aa: CASRSDGSNYGYTF
clone_size: once
j_call: TRBJ1-2
v_call: TRBV6-6

cdr3_aa: CASSRTDNEQFF
clone_size: NA
j_call: TRBJ2-1
v_call: TRBV3-1/TRBV3-2

cdr3_aa: CASSRLPGQSNYGYTF
clone_size: few
j_call: TRBJ1-2
v_call: TRBV4-3

cdr3_aa: CASSQVPPPAGAEAFF
clone_size: NA
j_call: TRBJ1-1
v_call: TRBV4-1

cdr3_aa: CASSLGSGRKSSTDTQYF
clone_size: NA
j_call: TRBJ2-3
v_call: TRBV5-1

cdr3_aa: CASRPGGGQITEAFF
clone_size: once
j_call: TRBJ1-1
v_call: TRBV6-5

cdr3_aa: CATSRQGVFYGYTF
clone_size: NA
j_call: TRBJ1-2
v_call: TRBV15

cdr3_aa: CSVVASGGNEQFF
clone_size: NA
j_call: TRBJ2-1
v_call: TRBV29-1

cdr3_aa: CASSQEGGRENQPQHF
clone_size: NA
j_call: TRBJ1-5
v_call: TRBV4-2

cdr3_aa: CASSSGAYEQYF
clone_size: once
j_call: TRBJ2-7
v_call: TRBV28

cdr3_aa: CAISSLSGQASHTIYF
clone_size: NA
j_call: TRBJ1-3
v_call: TRBV10-3

cdr3_aa: CASTTSGGGVLFF
clone_size: NA
j_call: TRBJ2-2
v_call: TRBV5-8

cdr3_aa: CAIQPGTGGDTQYF
clone_size: NA
j_call: TRBJ2-3
v_call: TRBV5-4

cdr3_aa: CASSRAGPRTQYF
clone_size: NA
j_call: TRBJ2-5
v_call: TRBV7-2

cdr3_aa: CAWSHENTGELFF
clone_size: NA
j_call: TRBJ2-2
v_call: TRBV30

cdr3_aa: CASSLRGQGIAKNIQYF
clone_size: NA
j_call: TRBJ2-4
v_call: TRBV11-2

cdr3_aa: CASSVAGEIYYEQYF
clone_size: NA
j_call: TRBJ2-7
v_call: TRBV9

cdr3_aa: CASNTGGAPNEKLFF
clone_size: NA
j_call: TRBJ1-4
v_call: TRBV2

cdr3_aa: CASVPGQGASTEAFF
clone_size: NA
j_call: TRBJ1-1
v_call: TRBV6-6

cdr3_aa: CASSYDLGGQETQYF
clone_size: NA
j_call: TRBJ2-5
v_call: TRBV7-6

cdr3_aa: CASKPDRGENSPLHF
clone_size: few
j_call: TRBJ1-6
v_call: TRBV25-1

cdr3_aa: CASSPGLGRSSDTQYF
clone_size: NA
j_call: TRBJ2-3
v_call: TRBV19

cdr3_aa: CASSPRGGADAIAKNIQYF
clone_size: NA
j_call: TRBJ2-4
v_call: TRBV7-2

cdr3_aa: CASSFAGYGYTF
clone_size: NA
j_call: TRBJ1-2
v_call: TRBV12-3/TRBV12-4

cdr3_aa: CASSLGLNGIYNEQFF
clone_size: NA
j_call: TRBJ2-1
v_call: TRBV7-8

cdr3_aa: CASSSTTYEQYF
clone_size: NA
j_call: TRBJ2-7
v_call: TRBV5-1

cdr3_aa: CASSLSGRSQETQYF
clone_size: NA
j_call: TRBJ2-5
v_call: TRBV6-5

cdr3_aa: CASSPGDRGMETQYF
clone_size: NA
j_call: TRBJ2-5
v_call: TRBV6-6

cdr3_aa: CATKSQGAMNTEAFF
clone_size: NA
j_call: TRBJ1-1
v_call: TRBV2